The rows below give T cell receptor beta chains drawn from one sample of a study of OX40 agonist ivuxolimab in advanced cancers. Measured with immunoSEQ multiplex PCR; TCRdb has only the in-frame clones, and not every one. The sample has tens of thousands of clones, more than 75% seen once. Specimen: CD4+ or CD8+ T cells sorted from blood, collected in a trial of the OX40 agonist ivuxolimab. The receptor set was obtained from an adult with an advanced solid tumor such as melanoma, head and neck, liver or kidney cancer. The CDR3 runs from the conserved cysteine through the conserved F or W. The D gene is left open where the match is weak.

>15|TRBV5-5|TRBJ1-1|-
CASSFRGQRNTEAFF
>14|TRBV5-1|TRBJ1-2|TRBD1
CASSSGQVEYGYTF
>17|TRBV18|TRBJ1-3|-
CASSPAGNRARGNTIYF
>19|TRBV11-3|TRBJ2-5|TRBD2
CASSSGTSGGRTYQETQYF
>14|TRBV4-1|TRBJ1-1|TRBD1
CASSYGQGVTEAFF
>15|TRBV6-1|TRBJ2-2|TRBD1
CASSVQGANTGELFF
>15|TRBV5-1|TRBJ2-7|TRBD1
CASSLDGTGGDEQYF
>15|TRBV6-1|TRBJ1-2|TRBD1
CASSEIGGTNYGYTF
>15|TRBV7-9|TRBJ2-7|TRBD2
CASSLELGGAKEQYF
>11|TRBV28|TRBJ1-1|-
CASSELGGAFF
>14|TRBV5-6|TRBJ2-3|-
CASSEALPTDTQYF